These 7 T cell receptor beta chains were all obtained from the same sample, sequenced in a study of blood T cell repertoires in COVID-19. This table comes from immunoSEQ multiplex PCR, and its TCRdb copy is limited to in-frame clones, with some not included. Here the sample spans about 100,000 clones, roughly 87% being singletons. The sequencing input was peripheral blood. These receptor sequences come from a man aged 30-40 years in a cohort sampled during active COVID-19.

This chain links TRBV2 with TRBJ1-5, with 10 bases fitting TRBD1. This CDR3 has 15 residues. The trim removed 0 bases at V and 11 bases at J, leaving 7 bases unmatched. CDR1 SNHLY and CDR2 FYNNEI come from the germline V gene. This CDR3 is CASSEAGQGKRSQHF. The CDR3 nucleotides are TGTGCCAGCAGTGAAGCGGGACAGGGGAAGAGGTCCCAGCATTTT.

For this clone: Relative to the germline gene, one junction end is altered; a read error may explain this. CDR3 sequence reads: CANSQGQGVEGNEQFF. The CDR3 bases are TGTGCCAACAGCCAAGGACAGGGGGTAGAGGGCAATGAGCAGTTCTTC. The genes are TRBV3-1 (or the pseudogene TRBV3-2) and TRBJ2-1; the match to TRBD1 covers 10 bases. The CDR3 contains 16 residues. Germline V CDR1 and CDR2: LGHDT, YNNKEL (reference sequence).

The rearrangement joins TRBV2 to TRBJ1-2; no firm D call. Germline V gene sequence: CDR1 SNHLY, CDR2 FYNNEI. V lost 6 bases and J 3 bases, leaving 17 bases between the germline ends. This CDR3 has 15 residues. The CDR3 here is CASRSGGIVDYGYTF. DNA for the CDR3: TGTGCCAGCAGGAGCGGAGGGATTGTGGACTATGGCTACACCTTC.

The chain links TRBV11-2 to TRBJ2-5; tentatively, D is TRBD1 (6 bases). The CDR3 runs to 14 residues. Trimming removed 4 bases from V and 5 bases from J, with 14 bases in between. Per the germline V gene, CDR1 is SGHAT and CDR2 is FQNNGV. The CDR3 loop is CASSWGPSGETQYF. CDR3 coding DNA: TGTGCCAGCAGCTGGGGGCCGTCGGGGGAGACCCAGTACTTC.

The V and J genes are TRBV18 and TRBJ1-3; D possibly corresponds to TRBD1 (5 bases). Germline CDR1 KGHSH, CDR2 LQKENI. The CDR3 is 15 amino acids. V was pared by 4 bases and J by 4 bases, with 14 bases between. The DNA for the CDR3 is TGTGCCAGCTCACTCAACGCAGGGTCCGGAAACACCATATATTTT. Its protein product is CASSLNAGSGNTIYF.

The CDR3 nucleotides are TGTGCCATCAGGGACAGGCCTGAAGTTGGCTACACCTTC. As protein: CAIRDRPEVGYTF. The V and J genes are TRBV10-3 and TRBJ1-2; 7 bases are shared with TRBD1. The CDR3 spans 13 residues. Germline V CDR1 and CDR2: ENHRY, SYGVKD. The ends lost 6 bases at V and 7 bases at J; junction bases unmatched: 8.

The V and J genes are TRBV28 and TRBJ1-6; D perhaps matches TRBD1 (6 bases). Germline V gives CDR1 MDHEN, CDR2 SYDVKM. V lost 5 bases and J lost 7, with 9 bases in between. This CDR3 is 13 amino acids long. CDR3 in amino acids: CASSPGTNSPLHF. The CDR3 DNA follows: TGTGCCAGCAGTCCCGGGACAAATTCACCCCTCCACTTT.